Listed below are T cell receptor beta chains from one sample, sequenced in a study of regulatory T cells in long-lasting Graves disease. TCRdb independently ran MiXCR on the multiplex PCR reads; one entry per CDR3 protein. The sample includes some 350,000 distinct CDR3 sequences, around 15% of them seen just once. In addition, the sample was reused for a study of T cells in Graves' hyperthyroidism and ophthalmopathy.

Sequencing used peripheral blood mononuclear cells (PBMCs), obtained at new diagnosis, from a patient treated with antithyroid drugs. The receptors derive from a woman between 18 and 29 years old with Graves disease. Each CDR3 is given with its conserved first and last residue.

J: TRBJ2-4
V: TRBV19
CDR3: CASSNPTKDSPVLQYF

J: TRBJ2-7
V: TRBV6-5
CDR3: CASSYRAVFTSGSSYEQYF

J: TRBJ2-6
V: TRBV12-3/TRBV12-4
CDR3: CASSLWGETGANVLTF

J: TRBJ2-3
V: TRBV7-9
CDR3: CASSVGVSAGLSTDTQYF

J: TRBJ2-1
V: TRBV20-1
CDR3: CSAFGLAGANEQFF

J: TRBJ2-2
V: TRBV12-3/TRBV12-4
CDR3: CASRSRSTGELFF

J: TRBJ2-3
V: TRBV7-3
CDR3: CASSLLDGGTDTQYF

J: TRBJ1-5
V: TRBV19
CDR3: CASSLDSYYQPQHF

J: TRBJ2-5
V: TRBV12-3/TRBV12-4
CDR3: CASSLGLGGETQYF

J: TRBJ2-3
V: TRBV7-2
CDR3: CASSYRGGGGDTQYF

J: TRBJ1-1
V: TRBV2
CDR3: CASRLDRGSEAFF

J: TRBJ1-6
V: TRBV6-2/TRBV6-3
CDR3: CASSYVRGGSPLHF

J: TRBJ2-1
V: TRBV14
CDR3: CASSQDLRGRNNEQFF

J: TRBJ2-1
V: TRBV10-3
CDR3: CAISESVGGNNEQFF

J: TRBJ2-7
V: TRBV29-1
CDR3: CSVEEKPYEQYF

J: TRBJ2-5
V: TRBV15
CDR3: CATSRPTGRVMETQYF

J: TRBJ2-7
V: TRBV29-1
CDR3: CSGGQGGEQYF

J: TRBJ2-2
V: TRBV10-3
CDR3: CAISLRPGELFF

J: TRBJ1-4
V: TRBV10-3
CDR3: CAIRAASNEKLFF

J: TRBJ1-4
V: TRBV11-2
CDR3: CASSLVGTGGVKEKLFF

J: TRBJ2-3
V: TRBV6-2/TRBV6-3
CDR3: CASSSYGEGTDTQYF

J: TRBJ1-1
V: TRBV3-1
CDR3: CASSLSVIATEAFF

J: TRBJ2-3
V: TRBV6-5
CDR3: CASSSQLGTDMQYF

J: TRBJ1-2
V: TRBV6-1
CDR3: CASSGTDTPYGYTF